This T cell receptor beta chain was profiled in a study of persistence of HIV-infected CD4 T cells. For this clone: The antigen is unknown.

This was the immunoSEQ version 4 assay in survey mode. Assay: immunoSEQ multiplex PCR; the TCRdb copy retains only in-frame clones and omits some. The sample lists about 10,000 clones, more than 65% occurring once. The V gene lost 2 bases and the J gene lost 2 bases, with 17 bases spanning the gap. The CDR3 runs to 16 residues. Germline values: CDR1 SGHKS, CDR2 YYEKEE (reference sequence). The stimulus was an HIV-1 Gag 15-mer peptide pool, 1 ug/peptide/mL. CD4+ T cells upregulating both CD40 ligand and CD69 were sorted as responding cells. Donors had CD4+ T cell counts above 400 cells/uL and were CMV-seropositive.

This chain connects TRBV5-5 to TRBJ2-7, with D possibly called TRBD1 or TRBD2 (5 bases each). This clonotype was sampled from an adult woman with HIV who was CMV-seropositive. This material consisted of CD4+ T cells sorted from PBMCs after approximately 19-hour stimulation, taken from a patient who received antiretroviral therapy. DNA of the CDR3: TGTGCCAGCAGCTTAGCGTTGGGGCTCGGGGCCTACGAGCAGTACTTC. Translation gives CASSLALGLGAYEQYF.